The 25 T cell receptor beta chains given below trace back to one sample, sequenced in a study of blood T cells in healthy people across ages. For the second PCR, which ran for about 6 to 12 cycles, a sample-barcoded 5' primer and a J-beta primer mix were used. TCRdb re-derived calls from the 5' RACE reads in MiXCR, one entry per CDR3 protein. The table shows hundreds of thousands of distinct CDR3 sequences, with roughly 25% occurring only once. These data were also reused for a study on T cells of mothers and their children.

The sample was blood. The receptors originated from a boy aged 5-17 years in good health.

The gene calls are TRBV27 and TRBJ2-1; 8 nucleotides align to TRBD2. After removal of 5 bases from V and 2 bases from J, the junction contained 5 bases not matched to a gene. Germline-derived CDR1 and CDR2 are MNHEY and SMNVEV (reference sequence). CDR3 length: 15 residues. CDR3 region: CASSPIAGTYNEQFF. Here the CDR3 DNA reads TGTGCCAGCAGTCCGATAGCGGGGACCTACAATGAGCAGTTCTTC.

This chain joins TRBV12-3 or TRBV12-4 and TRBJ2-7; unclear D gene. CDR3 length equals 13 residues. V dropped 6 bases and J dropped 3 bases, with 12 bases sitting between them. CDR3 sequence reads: CASSDEENYEQYF. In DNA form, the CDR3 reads TGTGCCAGCAGCGACGAGGAAAACTACGAGCAGTACTTC.

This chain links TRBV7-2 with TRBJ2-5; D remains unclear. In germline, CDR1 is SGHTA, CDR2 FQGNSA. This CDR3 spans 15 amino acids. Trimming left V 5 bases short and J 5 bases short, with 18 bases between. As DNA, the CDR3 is TGTGCCAGCAGCCTGGTGGGCCTAGACTTGGAGACCCAGTACTTC. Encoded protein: CASSLVGLDLETQYF. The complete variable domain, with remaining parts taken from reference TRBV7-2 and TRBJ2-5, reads GAGVSQSPSNKVTEKGKDVELRCDPISGHTALYWYRQSLGQGLEFLIYFQGNSAPDKSGLPSDRFSAERTGGSVSTLTIQRTQQEDSAVYLCASSLVGLDLETQYFGPGTRLLVL.

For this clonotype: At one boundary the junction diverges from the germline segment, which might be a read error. CDR3 residues: CVSSRDISYEQYF. The CDR3 coding sequence is TGTGTCAGCAGCCGGGACATCTCCTACGAGCAGTACTTC. The chain joins TRBV6-5 to TRBJ2-1; D might be TRBD1 (6 bases). The DNA end lines up better with TRBJ2-7; the J call may be wrong. The CDR3 is made up of 13 amino acids. The germline V gene has CDR1 MNHEY and CDR2 SVGAGI.

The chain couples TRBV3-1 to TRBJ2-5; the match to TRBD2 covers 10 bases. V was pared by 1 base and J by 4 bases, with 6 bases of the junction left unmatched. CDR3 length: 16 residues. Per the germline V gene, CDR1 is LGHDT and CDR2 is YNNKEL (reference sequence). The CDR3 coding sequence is TGTGCCAGCAGCCAAGGGGAGCGGGGGGGCCTAGAGACCCAGTACTTC. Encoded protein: CASSQGERGGLETQYF.

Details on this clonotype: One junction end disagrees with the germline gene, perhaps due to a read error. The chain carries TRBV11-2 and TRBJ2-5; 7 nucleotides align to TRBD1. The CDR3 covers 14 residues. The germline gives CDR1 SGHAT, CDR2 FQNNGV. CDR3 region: CASSLGQIQEAQYF. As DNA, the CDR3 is TGTGCCAGCAGCTTGGGACAGATCCAAGAGGCCCAGTACTTC. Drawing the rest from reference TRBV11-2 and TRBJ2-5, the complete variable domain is EAGVAQSPRYKIIEKRQSVAFWCNPISGHATLYWYQQILGQGPKLLIQFQNNGVVDDSQLPKDRFSAERLKGVDSTLKIQPAKLEDSAVYLCASSLGQIQEAQYFGPGTRLLVL.

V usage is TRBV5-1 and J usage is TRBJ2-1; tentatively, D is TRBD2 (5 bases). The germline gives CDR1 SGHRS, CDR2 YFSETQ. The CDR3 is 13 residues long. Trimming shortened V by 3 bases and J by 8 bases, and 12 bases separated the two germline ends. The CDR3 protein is CASSSRLGDEQFF. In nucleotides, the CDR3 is TGCGCCAGCAGCTCCCGTTTGGGAGATGAGCAGTTCTTC. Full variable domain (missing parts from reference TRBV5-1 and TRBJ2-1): KAGVTQTPRYLIKTRGQQVTLSCSPISGHRSVSWYQQTPGQGLQFLFEYFSETQRNKGNFPGRFSGRQFSNSRSEMNVSTLELGDSALYLCASSSRLGDEQFFGPGTRLTVL.

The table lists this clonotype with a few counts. CDR3 coding DNA: TGTGCCAGCAGCCTAGCGGGGGTTGGGGCAGATACGCAGTATTTT. Translated, it gives CASSLAGVGADTQYF. The chain uses TRBV9 and TRBJ2-3, with 10 bases matching TRBD2. Germline CDR1 and CDR2: SGDLS and YYNGEE. J was trimmed by 4 bases and V by 4 bases; bases with no gene match: 6. The CDR3 consists of 15 residues.

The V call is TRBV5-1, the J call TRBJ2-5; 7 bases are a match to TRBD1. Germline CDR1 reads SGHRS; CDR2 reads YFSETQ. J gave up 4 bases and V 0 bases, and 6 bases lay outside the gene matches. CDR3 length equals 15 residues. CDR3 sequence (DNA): TGCGCCAGCAGCTTGGAGGGGGCGCCTGGAGAGACCCAGTACTTC. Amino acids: CASSLEGAPGETQYF.

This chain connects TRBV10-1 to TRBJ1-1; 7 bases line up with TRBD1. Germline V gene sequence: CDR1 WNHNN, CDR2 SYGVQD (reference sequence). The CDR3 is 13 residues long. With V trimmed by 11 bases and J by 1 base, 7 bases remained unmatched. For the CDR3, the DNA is TGCGCCCGAAGCAGGGGGGGGAACACTGAAGCTTTCTTT. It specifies CARSRGGNTEAFF.

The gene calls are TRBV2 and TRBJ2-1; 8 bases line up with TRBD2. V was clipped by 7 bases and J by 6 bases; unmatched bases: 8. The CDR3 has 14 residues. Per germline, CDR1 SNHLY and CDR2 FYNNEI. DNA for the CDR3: TGTGCCAGCATTTACAGCGGGGGAAGCAATGAGCAGTTCTTC. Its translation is CASIYSGGSNEQFF.

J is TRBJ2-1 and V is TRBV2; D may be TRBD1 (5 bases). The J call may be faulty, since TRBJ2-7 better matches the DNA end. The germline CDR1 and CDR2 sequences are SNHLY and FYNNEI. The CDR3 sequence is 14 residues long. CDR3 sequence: CASSETGPSYEQYF. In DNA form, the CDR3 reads TGTGCCAGCAGTGAAACAGGTCCCTCCTACGAGCAGTACTTC.

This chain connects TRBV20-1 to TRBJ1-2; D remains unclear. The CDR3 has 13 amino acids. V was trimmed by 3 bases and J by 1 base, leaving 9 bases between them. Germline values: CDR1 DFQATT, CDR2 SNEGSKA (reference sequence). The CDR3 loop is CSASLPSNYGYTF. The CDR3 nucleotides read TGCAGTGCTAGCTTGCCCAGTAACTATGGCTACACCTTC.

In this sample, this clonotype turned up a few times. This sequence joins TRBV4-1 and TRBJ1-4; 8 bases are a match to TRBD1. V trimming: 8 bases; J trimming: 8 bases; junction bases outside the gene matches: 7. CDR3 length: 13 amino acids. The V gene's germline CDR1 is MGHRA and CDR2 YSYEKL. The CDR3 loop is CASARTGWEKLFF. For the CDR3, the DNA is TGCGCCAGCGCCCGGACAGGGTGGGAAAAACTGTTTTTT.

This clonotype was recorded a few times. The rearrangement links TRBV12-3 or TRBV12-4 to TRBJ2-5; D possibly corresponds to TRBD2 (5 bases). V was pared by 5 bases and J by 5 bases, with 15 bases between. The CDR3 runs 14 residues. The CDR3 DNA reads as TGTGCCAGCAGTCTCGGGGTCCTCCCGGAGACCCAGTACTTC. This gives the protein CASSLGVLPETQYF.

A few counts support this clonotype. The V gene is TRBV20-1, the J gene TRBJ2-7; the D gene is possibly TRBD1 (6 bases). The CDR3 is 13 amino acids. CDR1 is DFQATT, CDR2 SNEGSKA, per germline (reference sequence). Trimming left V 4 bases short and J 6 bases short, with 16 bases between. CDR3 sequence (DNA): TGCAGTGCTATCGGACAGCTGGAAGGCGAGCAGTACTTC. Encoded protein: CSAIGQLEGEQYF.

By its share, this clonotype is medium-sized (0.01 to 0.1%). This CDR3 is CSAGPRGSREKLFF. CDR3 DNA: TGCAGTGCTGGCCCCAGGGGCTCGCGGGAAAAACTGTTTTTT. This chain connects TRBV20-1 to TRBJ1-4, with TRBD1 as a possible D gene (6 bases). This CDR3 contains 14 residues. V shed 5 bases and J shed 8 bases, with 18 bases lying between them. CDR1 and CDR2 (germline): DFQATT, SNEGSKA (reference sequence).

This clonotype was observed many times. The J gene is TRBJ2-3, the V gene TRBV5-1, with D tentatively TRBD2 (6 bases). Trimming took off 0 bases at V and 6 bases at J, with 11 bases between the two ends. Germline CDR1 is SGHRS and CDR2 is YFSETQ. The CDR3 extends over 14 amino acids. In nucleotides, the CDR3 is TGCGCCAGCAGCTTGGGCCAGGGAGGCGATACGCAGTATTTT. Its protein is CASSLGQGGDTQYF.

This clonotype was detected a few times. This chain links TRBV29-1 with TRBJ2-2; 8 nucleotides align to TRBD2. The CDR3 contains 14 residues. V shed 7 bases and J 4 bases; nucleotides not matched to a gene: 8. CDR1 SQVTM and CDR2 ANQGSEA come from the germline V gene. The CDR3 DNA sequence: TGCAGCGGGGGGGTGACTAGCGCCACCGGGGAGCTGTTTTTT. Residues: CSGGVTSATGELFF.

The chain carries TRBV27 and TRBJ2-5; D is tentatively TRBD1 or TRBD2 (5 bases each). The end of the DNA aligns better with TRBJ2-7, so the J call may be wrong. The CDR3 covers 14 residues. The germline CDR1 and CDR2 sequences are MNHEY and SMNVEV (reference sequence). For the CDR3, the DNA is TGTGCCAGCAGTTTATTGTCAGGGAGAGACGAGCAGTACTTC. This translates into CASSLLSGRDEQYF.

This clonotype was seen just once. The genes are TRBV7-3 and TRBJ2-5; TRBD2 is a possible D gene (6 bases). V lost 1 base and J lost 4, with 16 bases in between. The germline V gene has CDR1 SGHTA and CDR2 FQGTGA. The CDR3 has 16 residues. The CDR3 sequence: CASSLNGGLGVETQYF. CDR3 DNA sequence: TGTGCCAGCAGCTTAAATGGAGGGCTGGGGGTAGAGACCCAGTACTTC.

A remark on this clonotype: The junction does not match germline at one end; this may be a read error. Here the CDR3 DNA reads TGTGCCAGCAATGAACAGGGGCGGACCCAGTACTTC. Protein sequence: CASNEQGRTQYF. The J gene is TRBJ2-5, the V gene TRBV2; 7 bases agree with TRBD1. The germline gives CDR1 SNHLY, CDR2 FYNNEI. This CDR3 has 12 amino acids. Full variable domain (outside the CDR3, taken from reference TRBV2 and TRBJ2-5): EPEVTQTPSHQVTQMGQEVILRCVPISNHLYFYWYRQILGQKVEFLVSFYNNEISEKSEIFDDQFSVERPDGSNFTLKIRSTKLEDSAMYFCASNEQGRTQYFGPGTRLLVL.

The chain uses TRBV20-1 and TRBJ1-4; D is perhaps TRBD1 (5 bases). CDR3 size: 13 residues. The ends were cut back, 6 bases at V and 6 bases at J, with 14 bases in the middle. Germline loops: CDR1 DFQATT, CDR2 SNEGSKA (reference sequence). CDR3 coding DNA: TGCAGTGCCACGTGGGGGTTACATGAAAAACTGTTTTTT. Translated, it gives CSATWGLHEKLFF.

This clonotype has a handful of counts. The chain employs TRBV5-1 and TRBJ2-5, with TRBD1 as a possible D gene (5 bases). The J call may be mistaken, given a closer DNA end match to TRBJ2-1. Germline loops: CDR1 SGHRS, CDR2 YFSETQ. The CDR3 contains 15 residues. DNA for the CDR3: TGCGCCAGCAGCTTGGAGGGCAGGGCGCGCAATGAGCAGTTCTTC. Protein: CASSLEGRARNEQFF.

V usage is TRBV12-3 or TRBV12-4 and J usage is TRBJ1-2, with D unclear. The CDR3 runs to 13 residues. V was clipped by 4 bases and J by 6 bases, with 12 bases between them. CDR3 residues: CASSSGPFDGYTF. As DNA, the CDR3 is TGTGCCAGCAGTTCCGGGCCATTCGATGGCTACACCTTC.